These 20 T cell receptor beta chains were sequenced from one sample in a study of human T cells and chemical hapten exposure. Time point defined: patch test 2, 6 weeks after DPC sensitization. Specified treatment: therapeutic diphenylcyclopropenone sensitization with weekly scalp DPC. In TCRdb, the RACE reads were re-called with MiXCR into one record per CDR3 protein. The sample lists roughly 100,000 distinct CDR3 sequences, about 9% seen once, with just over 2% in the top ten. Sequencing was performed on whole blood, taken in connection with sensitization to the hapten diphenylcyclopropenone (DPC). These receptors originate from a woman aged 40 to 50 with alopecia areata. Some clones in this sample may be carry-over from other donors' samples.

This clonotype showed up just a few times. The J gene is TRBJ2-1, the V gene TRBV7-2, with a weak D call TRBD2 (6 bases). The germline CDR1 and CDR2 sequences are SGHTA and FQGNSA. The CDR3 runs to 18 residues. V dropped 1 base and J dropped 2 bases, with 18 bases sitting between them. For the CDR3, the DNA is TGTGCCAGCAGCTTAGTCTTTTCTGGGGCTAGCGCCTACAATGAGCAGTTCTTC. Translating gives CASSLVFSGASAYNEQFF.

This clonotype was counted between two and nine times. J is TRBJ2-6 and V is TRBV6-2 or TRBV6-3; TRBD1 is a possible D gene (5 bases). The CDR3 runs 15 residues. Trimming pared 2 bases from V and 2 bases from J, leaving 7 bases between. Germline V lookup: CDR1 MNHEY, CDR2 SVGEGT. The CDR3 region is CASSYRGTGANVLTF. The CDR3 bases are TGTGCCAGCAGTTACAGGGGAACTGGGGCCAACGTCCTGACTTTC.

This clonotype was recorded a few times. In DNA, the CDR3 is TGTGCCAGCTCACCGTCGGCGCAGGAGACCCAGTACTTC. Translation: CASSPSAQETQYF. This sequence joins TRBV18 and TRBJ2-5; no clear D gene. From germline, CDR1 is KGHSH and CDR2 LQKENI. The CDR3 is 13 residues long. V was cut by 3 bases and J by 5 bases, with 10 bases left in between.

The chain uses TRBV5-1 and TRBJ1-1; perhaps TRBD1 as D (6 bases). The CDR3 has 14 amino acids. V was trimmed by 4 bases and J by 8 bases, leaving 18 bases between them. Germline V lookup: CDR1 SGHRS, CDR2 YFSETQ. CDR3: CASSVTGTAGEAFF. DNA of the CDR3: TGCGCCAGCAGCGTGACAGGAACTGCAGGCGAAGCTTTCTTT.

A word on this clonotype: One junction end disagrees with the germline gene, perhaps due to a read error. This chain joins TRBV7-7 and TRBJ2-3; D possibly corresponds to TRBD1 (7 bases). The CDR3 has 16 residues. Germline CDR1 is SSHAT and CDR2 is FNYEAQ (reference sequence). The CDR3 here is CASSPNVGRGADTQYF. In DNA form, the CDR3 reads TGTGCTAGCAGCCCTAATGTCGGCAGGGGGGCAGATACGCAGTATTTT.

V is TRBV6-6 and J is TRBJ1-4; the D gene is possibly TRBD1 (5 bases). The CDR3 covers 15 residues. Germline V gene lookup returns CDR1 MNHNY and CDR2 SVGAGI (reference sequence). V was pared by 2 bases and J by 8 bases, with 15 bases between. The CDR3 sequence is CASSYGGGRTEKLFF. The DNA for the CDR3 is TGTGCCAGCAGTTACGGGGGGGGTCGGACGGAAAAACTGTTTTTT.

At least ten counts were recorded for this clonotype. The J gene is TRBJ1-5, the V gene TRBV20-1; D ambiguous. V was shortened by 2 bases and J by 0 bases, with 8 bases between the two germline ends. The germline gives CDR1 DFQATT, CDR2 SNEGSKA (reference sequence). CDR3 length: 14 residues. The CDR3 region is CSARKPYSNQPQHF. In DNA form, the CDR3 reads TGCAGTGCTAGAAAGCCTTATAGCAATCAGCCCCAGCATTTT.

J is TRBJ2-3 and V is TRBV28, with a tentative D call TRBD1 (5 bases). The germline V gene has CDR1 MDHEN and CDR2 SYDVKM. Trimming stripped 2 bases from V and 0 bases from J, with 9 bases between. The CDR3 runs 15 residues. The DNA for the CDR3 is TGTGCCAGCAGTTTAGCTCAGGGTAGCACAGATACGCAGTATTTT. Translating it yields CASSLAQGSTDTQYF.

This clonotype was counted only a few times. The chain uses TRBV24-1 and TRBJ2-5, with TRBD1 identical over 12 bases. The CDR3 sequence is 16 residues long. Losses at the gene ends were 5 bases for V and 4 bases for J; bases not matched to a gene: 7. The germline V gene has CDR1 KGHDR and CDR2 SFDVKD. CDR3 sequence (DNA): TGTGCCACCAGTGGTCGAGGGACAGGGGGCATAGAGACCCAGTACTTC. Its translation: CATSGRGTGGIETQYF.

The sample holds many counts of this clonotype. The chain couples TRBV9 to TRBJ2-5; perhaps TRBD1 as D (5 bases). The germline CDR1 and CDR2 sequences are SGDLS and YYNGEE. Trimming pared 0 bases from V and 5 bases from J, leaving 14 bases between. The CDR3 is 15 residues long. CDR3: CASSVGTGPKETQYF. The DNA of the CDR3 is TGTGCCAGCAGCGTAGGAACAGGTCCAAAGGAGACCCAGTACTTC. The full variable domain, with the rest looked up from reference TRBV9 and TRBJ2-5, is DSGVTQTPKHLITATGQRVTLRCSPRSGDLSVYWYQQSLDQGLQFLIQYYNGEERAKGNILERFSAQQFPDLHSELNLSSLELGDSALYFCASSVGTGPKETQYFGPGTRLLVL.

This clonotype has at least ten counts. The CDR3 region has the DNA TGTGCCAGCAGCCCCGGGGGGCGAGCCAACGTCCTGACTTTC. Encoded protein: CASSPGGRANVLTF. V usage is TRBV7-3 and J usage is TRBJ2-6; TRBD2 might be the D (7 bases). Germline V gene lookup returns CDR1 SGHTA and CDR2 FQGTGA. V was clipped by 5 bases and J by 7 bases, with 12 bases between them. This CDR3 has 14 amino acids.

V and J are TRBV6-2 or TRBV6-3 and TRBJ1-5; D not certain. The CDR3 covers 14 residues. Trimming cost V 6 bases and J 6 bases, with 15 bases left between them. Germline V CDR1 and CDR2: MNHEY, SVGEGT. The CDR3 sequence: CASSPVEMSQPQHF. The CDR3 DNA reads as TGTGCCAGCAGCCCCGTAGAAATGAGTCAGCCCCAGCATTTT.

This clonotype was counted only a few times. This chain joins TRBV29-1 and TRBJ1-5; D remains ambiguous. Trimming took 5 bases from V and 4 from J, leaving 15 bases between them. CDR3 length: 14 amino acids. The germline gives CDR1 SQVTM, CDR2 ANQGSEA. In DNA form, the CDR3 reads TGCAGCGTTTGTGTACCCGAAGGAAATCAGCCCCAGCATTTT. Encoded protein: CSVCVPEGNQPQHF.

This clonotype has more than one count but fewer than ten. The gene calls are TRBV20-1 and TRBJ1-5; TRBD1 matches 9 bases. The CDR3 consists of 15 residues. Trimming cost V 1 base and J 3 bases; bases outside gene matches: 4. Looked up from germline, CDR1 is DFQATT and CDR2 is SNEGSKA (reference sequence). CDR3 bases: TGCAGTGCTAGAGGGGGACAGGGAAACAATCAGCCCCAGCATTTT. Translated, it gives CSARGGQGNNQPQHF.

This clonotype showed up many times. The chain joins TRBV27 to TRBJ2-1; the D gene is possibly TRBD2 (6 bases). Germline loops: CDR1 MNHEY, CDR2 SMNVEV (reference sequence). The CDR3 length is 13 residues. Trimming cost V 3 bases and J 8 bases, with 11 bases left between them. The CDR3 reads CASSFPGEYEQFF. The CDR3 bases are TGTGCCAGCAGTTTCCCGGGAGAGTATGAGCAGTTCTTC.

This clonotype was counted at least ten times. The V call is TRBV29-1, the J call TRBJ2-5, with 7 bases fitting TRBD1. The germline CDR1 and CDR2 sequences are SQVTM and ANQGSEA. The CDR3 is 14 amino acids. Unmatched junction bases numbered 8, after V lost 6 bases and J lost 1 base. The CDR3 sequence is CSVVRQGLQETQYF. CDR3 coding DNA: TGCAGCGTGGTAAGACAGGGCCTCCAAGAGACCCAGTACTTC. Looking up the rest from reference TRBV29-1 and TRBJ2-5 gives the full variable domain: SAVISQKPSRDICQRGTSLTIQCQVDSQVTMMFWYRQQPGQSLTLIATANQGSEATYESGFVIDKFPISRPNLTFSTLTVSNMSPEDSSIYLCSVVRQGLQETQYFGPGTRLLVL.

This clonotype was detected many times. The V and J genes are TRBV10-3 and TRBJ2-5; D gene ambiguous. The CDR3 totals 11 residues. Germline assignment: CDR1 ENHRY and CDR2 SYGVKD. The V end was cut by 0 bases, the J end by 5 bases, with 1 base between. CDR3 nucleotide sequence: TGTGCCATCAGTGAGTCGGAGACCCAGTACTTC. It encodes CAISESETQYF.

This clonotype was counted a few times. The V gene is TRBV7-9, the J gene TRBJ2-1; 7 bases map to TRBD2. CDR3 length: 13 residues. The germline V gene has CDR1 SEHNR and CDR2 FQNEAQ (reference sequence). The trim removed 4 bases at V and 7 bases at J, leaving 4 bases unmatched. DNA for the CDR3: TGTGCCAGCAGCTCCGGGGGGTTAAATGAGCAGTTCTTC. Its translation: CASSSGGLNEQFF.

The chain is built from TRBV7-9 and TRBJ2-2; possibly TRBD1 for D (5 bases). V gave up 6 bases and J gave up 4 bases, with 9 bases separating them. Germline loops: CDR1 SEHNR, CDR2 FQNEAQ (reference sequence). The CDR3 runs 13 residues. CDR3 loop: CASRQGVTGELFF. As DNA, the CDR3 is TGTGCCAGCAGGCAGGGTGTCACCGGGGAGCTGTTTTTT. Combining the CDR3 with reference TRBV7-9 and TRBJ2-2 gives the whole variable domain DTGVSQNPRHKITKRGQNVTFRCDPISEHNRLYWYRQTLGQGPEFLTYFQNEAQLEKSRLLSDRFSAERPKGSFSTLEIQRTEQGDSAMYLCASRQGVTGELFFGEGSRLTVL.

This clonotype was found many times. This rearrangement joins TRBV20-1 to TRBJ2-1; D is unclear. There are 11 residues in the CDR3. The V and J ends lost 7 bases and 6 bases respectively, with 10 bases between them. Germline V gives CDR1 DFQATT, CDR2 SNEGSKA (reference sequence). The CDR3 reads CSGRSGNEQFF. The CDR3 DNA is TGCAGTGGCCGGAGTGGCAATGAGCAGTTCTTC.